The 7 T cell receptor beta chains given below trace back to one sample, sequenced in a study of blood T cell repertoires in COVID-19 (dated by TCRdb to between 2020 and 2021). The library was built by means of the immunoSEQ multiplex PCR assay. Held by TCRdb, this immuneACCESS table contains in-frame sequences only and omits some clones. Under half of the omission traces to an unresolved V gene where checked; the cause of the rest is unknown. Within this sample are 200,000 to 250,000 clones, with roughly 87% of them counted one time only. The top ten constitute about 12% of the sample. The sample consisted of peripheral blood. The receptors shown here come from a woman aged 18-29 years who had recovered from COVID-19.

The DNA of the CDR3 is TGTGCCAGCAGTGACTGGGGGCGGGAGGGTTACAATGAGCAGTTCTTC. This codes for CASSDWGREGYNEQFF. J is TRBJ2-1 and V is TRBV6-4; the match to TRBD2 covers 9 bases. V gave up 1 base and J gave up 4 bases; unmatched junction bases: 5. Looked up from germline, CDR1 is MRHNA and CDR2 is SNTAGT. The CDR3 totals 16 residues.

In this sample, this clone turned up once. The chain carries TRBV30 and TRBJ1-5; perhaps TRBD1 as D (5 bases). Trimming left V 5 bases short and J 5 bases short, with 19 bases between. The germline V gene has CDR1 GTSNPN and CDR2 SVGIG (reference sequence). The CDR3 length is 15 residues. The CDR3 DNA sequence: TGTGCCTGGTCCCGGGGGGGGTCGGGGTATCAGCCCCAGCATTTT. Protein: CAWSRGGSGYQPQHF.

V gene TRBV7-3 combines with J gene TRBJ1-2; D remains ambiguous. The CDR3 runs to 15 residues. Trimming cost V 4 bases and J 4 bases, with 16 bases left between them. Germline V gene data show CDR1 as SGHTA and CDR2 as FQGTGA. CDR3: CASSSTAGSLYGYTF. In DNA, the CDR3 is TGTGCCAGCAGCTCAACAGCAGGATCCCTCTATGGCTACACCTTC.

The CDR3 spells CASSSPTSGRETQYF. The CDR3 nucleotides are TGTGCCAGCAGCTCCCCGACTAGCGGTCGGGAGACCCAGTACTTC. The genes are TRBV9 and TRBJ2-5; 9 bases fit TRBD2. With 4 bases clipped from V and 5 bases from J, the junction kept 9 bases outside the gene matches. This CDR3 is 15 amino acids long. Germline V gene lookup returns CDR1 SGDLS and CDR2 YYNGEE. The variable domain in full, with the rest retrieved from reference TRBV9 and TRBJ2-5, is DSGVTQTPKHLITATGQRVTLRCSPRSGDLSVYWYQQSLDQGLQFLIQYYNGEERAKGNILERFSAQQFPDLHSELNLSSLELGDSALYFCASSSPTSGRETQYFGPGTRLLVL.

V gene TRBV4-1 combines with J gene TRBJ2-1; no clear D. CDR3 length equals 15 residues. The germline V gene encodes CDR1 MGHRA and CDR2 YSYEKL. Deletions cut 1 base from V and 0 bases from J, with 7 bases between. In DNA, the CDR3 is TGCGCCAGCAGCCAAGTGGTGAGCTCCTACAATGAGCAGTTCTTC. Translated, it gives CASSQVVSSYNEQFF.

This clone was found a few times. The V call is TRBV25-1, the J call TRBJ2-7, with D tentatively TRBD2 (5 bases). The CDR3 length is 14 residues. In germline, CDR1 is MGHDK, CDR2 SYGVNS. The germline V and J ends were trimmed by 3 bases and 4 bases, with 13 bases remaining between them. CDR3 DNA sequence: TGTGCCAGCAGTGATAACGGAGGCCGGTACGAGCAGTACTTC. This translates into CASSDNGGRYEQYF.

This clone came up once. The chain combines TRBV19 with TRBJ1-5; 8 bases are a match to TRBD1. The ends lost 7 bases at V and 9 bases at J; junction bases unmatched: 8. The CDR3 covers 13 residues. Germline CDR1 reads LNHDA; CDR2 reads SQIVND (reference sequence). In DNA form, the CDR3 reads TGTGCCAGTACCGATTCAGGGGGCACGCCCCAGCATTTT. Translation: CASTDSGGTPQHF.